The source of this TCR beta chain is a study of beta chain features in type 1 diabetes. Study-level findings and limits: Across all four CD4+ subsets, people with type 1 diabetes showed modestly shorter TCRB CDR3s. In the patient group, naive, central memory and Treg TCRB repertoires seemed more alike than in the healthy donor group.

As concerns this clone: The target antigen is unknown.

Germline V lookup: CDR1 SNHLY, CDR2 FYNNEI. The V end lost 4 bases, the J end lost 9 bases, and 13 bases lay between the germline ends. The CDR3 loop spans 13 amino acids. Expressed TCRB transcripts were sequenced after all isolated RNA was converted to cDNA. Sequencing was performed with immunoSEQ multiplex PCR; in TCRdb, only in-frame clones are kept and a portion is missing. This sample carries 240,000 or so clones, over 20% of them seen once, and the ten largest clones take around 0.028%. Central memory, naive, regulatory and stem cell-like memory CD4+ cells were sorted by CD45RO/CCR7/CD25/CD127/CD95/CD27. Each population that was sorted was more than 95% pure.

This sequence was found in a woman aged 40-49 years with type 1 diabetes. Material: naive CD4+ T cells from blood. The genes are TRBV2 and TRBJ2-1; D perhaps matches TRBD2 (5 bases). Written as DNA, the CDR3 is TGTGCCAGCAGTGGAGGAACGGGAATTGAGCAGTTCTTC. Translated: CASSGGTGIEQFF.